This section outlines one TCR beta chain sequence together with its context. The antigen is unknown. This sample was taken from a study of vaccination effects on CD4 cells after COVID-19. Study summary: IL-2 at around 9.8 IU/ml and peptides at roughly 10 ug/ml were added to cultured PBMC, around 2.2 million per well. Overall study findings and caveats: The study got few convalescent patients and did not collect any early post-infection timepoints. Substantial clonal contraction characterized both infection- and vaccine-induced clones late after vaccination.

Scientists isolated CD4+ T cells after a roughly 10-day culture period ended. A half-volume exchange with IL-2 medium occurred on days 3 and 7. Sequencing was performed with immunoSEQ multiplex PCR; in TCRdb, only in-frame clones are kept and a portion is missing. The sample includes approximately 31,000 clones, around two thirds seen only once; the top ten take about 4%. The CDR3 runs 15 residues. After removal of 3 bases from V and 6 bases from J, the junction contained 8 bases not matched to a gene. From germline, CDR1 is LNHNV and CDR2 YYDKDF (reference sequence). The specimen was CD4+ T cells from PBMCs cultured without peptide, collected before COVID-19 vaccination. The rearrangement links TRBV15 to TRBJ2-1, with 7 nucleotides matching TRBD1. This receptor was taken from a human donor who received a COVID-19 vaccine. CDR3 protein: CATSRQSGQFNEQFF. The CDR3 nucleotides read TGTGCCACCAGCAGGCAGTCGGGACAGTTCAATGAGCAGTTCTTC.